The clone carrying this T cell receptor (beta chain) showed up many times. The antigen remains unidentified. The CDR3 contains 12 residues. V gave up 6 bases and J gave up 2 bases, with 10 bases separating them. CDR1 is DFQATT and CDR2 is SNEGSKA in the germline V gene (reference sequence). This sample was included in a study of regulatory T cells in long-lasting Graves disease. Study-level points and caveats: TRBV28, TRBJ1-2 and TRBJ2-5 were favored in persistent disease. Comparison showed that persistent patients shared more public clonotypes (about 2,700) than new patients (approximately 930).

This sample's time point: persistent/refractory GD, antithyroid drugs over 5 years with positive TRAb. PBMCs provided the RNA from which the TCR library was made. Through Arm-PCR of CDR3 regions and iRepertoire HTBI primers, TCR beta libraries were built. TCRdb reanalysed the multiplex PCR reads using MiXCR and keeps one entry per CDR3 protein. The sample lists 420,000 or so distinct CDR3 sequences, about 25% occurring once. The chain employs TRBV20-1 and TRBJ1-2, with D possibly TRBD1 on 5 matching bases. The sequencing here drew on peripheral blood mononuclear cells (PBMCs), taken when the disease was refractory, from a patient treated with antithyroid drugs. The receptor was isolated from a female donor with Graves disease. CDR3 protein: CSASAGNYGYTF. In DNA, the CDR3 is TGCAGTGCCAGCGCAGGGAACTATGGCTACACCTTC.